This T cell receptor beta chain was documented in a study of T cells after yellow fever vaccination. Study as a whole: When fractions had low cell numbers, they were prepared with SMART-Seq v4 Ultra Low Input. Findings and caveats of the study: Abundant bulk-derived clonotypes could contaminate FACS-sorted repertoires. It was a weaker secondary response, yet one that peaked faster, at day 5 versus 15. CD4 and CD8 compartments shared a small share of clonotypes, likely from convergent recombination.

This CDR3 contains 15 residues. Germline V gives CDR1 MGHRA, CDR2 YSYEKL. Trimming left V 1 base short and J 2 bases short, with 9 bases between. This clonotype was seen only a few times. Its antigen remains unidentified. TCRdb independently ran MiXCR on the 5' RACE reads; one entry per CDR3 protein. This table has about 340,000 distinct CDR3 sequences, around 3.9% appearing once. The sequencing here drew on PBMCs, taken 5 days after the yellow fever booster vaccination. The sequence was obtained from a man aged 18 to 29 who received the YFV17D yellow fever vaccine. The rearrangement links TRBV4-1 to TRBJ1-3; D gene ambiguous. The CDR3 spells CASSQVLGAGNTIYF. For the CDR3, the DNA is TGCGCCAGCAGCCAAGTTCTCGGGGCTGGAAACACCATATATTTT.